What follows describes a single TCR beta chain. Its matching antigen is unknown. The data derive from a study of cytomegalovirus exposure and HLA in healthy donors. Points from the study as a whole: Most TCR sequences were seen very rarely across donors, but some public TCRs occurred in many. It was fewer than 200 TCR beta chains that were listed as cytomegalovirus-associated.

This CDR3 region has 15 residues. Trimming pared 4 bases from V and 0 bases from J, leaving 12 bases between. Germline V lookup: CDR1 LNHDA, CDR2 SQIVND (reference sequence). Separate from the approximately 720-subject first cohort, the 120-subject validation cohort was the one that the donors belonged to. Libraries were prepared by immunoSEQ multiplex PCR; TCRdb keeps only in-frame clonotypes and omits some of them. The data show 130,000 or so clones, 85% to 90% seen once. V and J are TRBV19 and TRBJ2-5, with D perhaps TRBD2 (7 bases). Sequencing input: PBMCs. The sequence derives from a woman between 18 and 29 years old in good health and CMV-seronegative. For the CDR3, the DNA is TGTGCCAGTAGTAGGTGGGGGGGCGACCAAGAGACCCAGTACTTC. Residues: CASSRWGGDQETQYF.